This T cell receptor beta chain was observed in a study of CD8 T cells in ankylosing spondylitis. The study's findings and limits: Roughly eight highly homologous variants made up a TCR beta motif that seemed to typify ankylosing spondylitis blood. Reportedly, significant enrichment of disease-linked clones occurred in matched ankylosing spondylitis synovial fluid.

A note on this clonotype: Its antigen is currently unknown.

V was trimmed by 6 bases and J by 2 bases, leaving 13 bases between them. Germline V gene sequence: CDR1 MNHEY, CDR2 SMNVEV (reference sequence). The CDR3 is 14 amino acids. MiXCR was run by TCRdb on the 5' RACE reads, yielding one entry per CDR3 protein. The table records about 210,000 distinct CDR3 sequences, 7% to 8% of them present only once. The chain links TRBV27 to TRBJ2-5; possibly TRBD1 for D (5 bases). This clonotype originated in a male donor with ankylosing spondylitis. What was sequenced was blood, either unsorted or a sorted T cell fraction (not recorded which). CDR3 DNA: TGTGCCAGCAGCCCATCAGGGATACAAGAGACCCAGTACTTC. It specifies CASSPSGIQETQYF.